The text below deals with one T cell receptor (beta chain). What it binds is unknown. Clones were read by immunoSEQ multiplex PCR, and TCRdb kept only the in-frame ones, dropping some. The repertoire consists of about 2.4 million clones, with 80% to 95% occurring once and the leading ten covering more than 0.35%. The ends were cut back, 7 bases at V and 0 bases at J, with 20 bases in the middle. The CDR3 contains 16 residues. Germline lookup yields CDR1 SQVTM and CDR2 ANQGSEA. This entry belongs to a study of shared clonotypes between healthy human individuals. Study-level results: Among the subsets, naive ones generally showed larger estimated richness than memory ones.

The chain employs TRBV29-1 and TRBJ2-3, with D possibly being TRBD2 (5 bases). This sequence originates from a man aged 18 to 35 in good health. Some clones in this sample may be carry-over from other donors' samples. The sequencing input was naive CD4+ T cells from PBMCs. Indicated subset: CD45RA+ positively selected. DNA for the CDR3: TGCAGCGCAGTATTACACCTTCGGACTAGCACAGATACGCAGTATTTT. It yields the protein CSAVLHLRTSTDTQYF.